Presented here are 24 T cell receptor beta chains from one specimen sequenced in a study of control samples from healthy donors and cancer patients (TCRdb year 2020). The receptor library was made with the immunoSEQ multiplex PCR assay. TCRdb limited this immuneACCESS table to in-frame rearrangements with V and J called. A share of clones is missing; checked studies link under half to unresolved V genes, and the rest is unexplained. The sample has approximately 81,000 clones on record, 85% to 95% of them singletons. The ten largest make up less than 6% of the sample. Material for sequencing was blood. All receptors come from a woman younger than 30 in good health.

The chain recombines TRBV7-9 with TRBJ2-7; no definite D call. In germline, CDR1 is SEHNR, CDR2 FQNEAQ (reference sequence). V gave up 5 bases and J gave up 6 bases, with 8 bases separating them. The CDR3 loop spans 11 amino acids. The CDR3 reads CASSLSFEQYF. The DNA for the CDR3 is TGTGCCAGCAGCCTGTCTTTCGAGCAGTACTTC.

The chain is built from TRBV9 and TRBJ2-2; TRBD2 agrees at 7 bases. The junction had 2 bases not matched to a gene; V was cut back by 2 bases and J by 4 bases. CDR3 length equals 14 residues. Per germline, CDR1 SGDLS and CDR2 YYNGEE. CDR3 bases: TGTGCCAGCAGCGTTACGGGGGGCACCGGGGAGCTGTTTTTT. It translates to CASSVTGGTGELFF.

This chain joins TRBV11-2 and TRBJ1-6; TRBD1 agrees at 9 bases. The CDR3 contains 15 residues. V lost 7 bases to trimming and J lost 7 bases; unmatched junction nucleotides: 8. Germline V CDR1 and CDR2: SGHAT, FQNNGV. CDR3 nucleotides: TGTGCCAGCACCGGACAGGGGACGGGGAATTCACCCCTCCACTTT. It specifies CASTGQGTGNSPLHF.

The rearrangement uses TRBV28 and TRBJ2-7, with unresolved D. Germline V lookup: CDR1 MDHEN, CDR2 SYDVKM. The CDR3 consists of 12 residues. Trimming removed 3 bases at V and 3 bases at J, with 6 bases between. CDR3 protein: CASSFWGYEQYF. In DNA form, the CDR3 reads TGTGCCAGCAGTTTTTGGGGCTACGAGCAGTACTTC.

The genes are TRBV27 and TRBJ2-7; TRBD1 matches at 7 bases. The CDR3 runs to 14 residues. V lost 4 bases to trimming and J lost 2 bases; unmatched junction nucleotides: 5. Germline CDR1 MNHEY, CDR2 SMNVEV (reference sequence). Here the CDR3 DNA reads TGTGCCAGCAGTTATCGACAGGGTGCCTACGAGCAGTACTTC. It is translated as CASSYRQGAYEQYF.

The CDR3 DNA sequence: TGTGCCAGTAGCCCCGACGCTGGAAACACCATATATTTT. It yields the protein CASSPDAGNTIYF. This chain uses TRBV19 with TRBJ1-3, with no clear D. The V and J ends lost 6 bases and 2 bases respectively, with 8 bases between them. CDR3 length: 13 amino acids. CDR1 is LNHDA and CDR2 is SQIVND in the germline V gene (reference sequence).

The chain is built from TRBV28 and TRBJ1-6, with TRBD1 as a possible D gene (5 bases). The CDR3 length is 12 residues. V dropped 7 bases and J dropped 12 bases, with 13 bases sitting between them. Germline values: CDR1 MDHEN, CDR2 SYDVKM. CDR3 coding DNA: TGTGCCAGCACCCCCCCAAGGGGACCCCTCCACTTT. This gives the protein CASTPPRGPLHF.

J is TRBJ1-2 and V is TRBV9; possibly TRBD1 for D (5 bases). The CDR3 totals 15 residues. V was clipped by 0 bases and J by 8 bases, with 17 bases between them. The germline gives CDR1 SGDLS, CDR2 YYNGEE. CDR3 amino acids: CASSVDPIIPGGYTF. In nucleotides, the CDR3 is TGTGCCAGCAGCGTAGACCCTATAATCCCAGGGGGCTACACCTTC.

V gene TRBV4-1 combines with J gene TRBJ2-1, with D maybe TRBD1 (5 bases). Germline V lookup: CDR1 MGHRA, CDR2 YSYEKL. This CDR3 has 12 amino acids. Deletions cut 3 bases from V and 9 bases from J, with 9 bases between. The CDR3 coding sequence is TGCGCCAGCAGCCATGAAGACAGTGAGCAGTTCTTC. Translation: CASSHEDSEQFF.

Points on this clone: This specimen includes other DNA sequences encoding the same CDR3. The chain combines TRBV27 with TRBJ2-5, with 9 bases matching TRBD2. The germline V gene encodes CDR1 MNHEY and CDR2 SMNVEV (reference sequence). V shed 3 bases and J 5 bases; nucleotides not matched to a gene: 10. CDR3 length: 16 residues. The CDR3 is CASSFGGGGAGETQYF. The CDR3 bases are TGTGCCAGCAGTTTTGGTGGCGGGGGGGCCGGGGAGACCCAGTACTTC.

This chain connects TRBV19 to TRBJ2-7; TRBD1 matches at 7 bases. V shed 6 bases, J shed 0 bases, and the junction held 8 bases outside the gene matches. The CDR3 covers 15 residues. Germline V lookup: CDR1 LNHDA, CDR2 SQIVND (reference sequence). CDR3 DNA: TGTGCCAGTAGCAGGGACAGCCTGGGCTCCTACGAGCAGTACTTC. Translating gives CASSRDSLGSYEQYF.

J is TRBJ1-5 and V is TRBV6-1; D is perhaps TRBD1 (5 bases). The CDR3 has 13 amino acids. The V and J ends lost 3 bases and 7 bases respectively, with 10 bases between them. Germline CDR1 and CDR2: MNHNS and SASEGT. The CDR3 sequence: CASSDRRVQPQHF. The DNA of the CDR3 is TGTGCCAGCAGTGACCGCAGGGTCCAGCCCCAGCATTTT.

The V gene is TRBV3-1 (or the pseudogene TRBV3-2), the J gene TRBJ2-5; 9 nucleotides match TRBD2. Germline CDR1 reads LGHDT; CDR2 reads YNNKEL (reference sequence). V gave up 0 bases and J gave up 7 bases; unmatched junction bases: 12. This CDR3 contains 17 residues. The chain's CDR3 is CASSQDVAGAREGTQYF. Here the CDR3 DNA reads TGTGCCAGCAGCCAAGATGTAGCGGGGGCCCGGGAGGGGACCCAGTACTTC.

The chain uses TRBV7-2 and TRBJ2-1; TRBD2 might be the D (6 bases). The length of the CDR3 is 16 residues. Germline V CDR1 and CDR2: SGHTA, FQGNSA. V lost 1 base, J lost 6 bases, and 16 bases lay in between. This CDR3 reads CASSLGVAAYRNEQFF. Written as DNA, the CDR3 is TGTGCCAGCAGCTTAGGGGTAGCGGCGTATCGCAATGAGCAGTTCTTC.

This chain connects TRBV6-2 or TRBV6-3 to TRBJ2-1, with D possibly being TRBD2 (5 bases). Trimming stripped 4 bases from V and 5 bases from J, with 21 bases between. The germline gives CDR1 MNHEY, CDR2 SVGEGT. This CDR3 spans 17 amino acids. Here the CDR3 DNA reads TGTGCCAGCAGTTCCCCCTTAGGAGGACTGTTCAACAATGAGCAGTTCTTC. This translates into CASSSPLGGLFNNEQFF.

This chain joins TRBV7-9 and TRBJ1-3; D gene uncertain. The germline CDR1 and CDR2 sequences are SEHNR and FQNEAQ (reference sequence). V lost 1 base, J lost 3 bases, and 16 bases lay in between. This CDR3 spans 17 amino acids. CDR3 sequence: CASSLGGPGSSGNTIYF. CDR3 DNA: TGTGCCAGCAGCTTAGGGGGTCCCGGGTCAAGTGGAAACACCATATATTTT.

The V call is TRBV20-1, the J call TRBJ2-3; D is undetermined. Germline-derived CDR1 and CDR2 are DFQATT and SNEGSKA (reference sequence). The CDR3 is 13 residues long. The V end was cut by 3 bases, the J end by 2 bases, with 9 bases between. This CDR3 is CSASSTATDTQYF. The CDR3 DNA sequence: TGCAGTGCTAGTAGTACAGCCACAGATACGCAGTATTTT.

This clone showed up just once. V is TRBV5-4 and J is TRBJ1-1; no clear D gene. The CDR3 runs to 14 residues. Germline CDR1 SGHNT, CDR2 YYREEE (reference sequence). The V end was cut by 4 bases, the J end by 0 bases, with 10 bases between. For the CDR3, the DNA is TGTGCCAGCAGCCTCAGCGGCCTGAACACTGAAGCTTTCTTT. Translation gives CASSLSGLNTEAFF.

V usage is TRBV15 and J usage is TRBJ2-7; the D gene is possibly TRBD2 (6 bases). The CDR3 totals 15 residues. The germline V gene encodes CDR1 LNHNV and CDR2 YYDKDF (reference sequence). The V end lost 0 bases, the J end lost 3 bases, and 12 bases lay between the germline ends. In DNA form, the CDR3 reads TGTGCCACCAGCAGAGATCGAGGGGAGGTCTACGAGCAGTACTTC. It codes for CATSRDRGEVYEQYF.

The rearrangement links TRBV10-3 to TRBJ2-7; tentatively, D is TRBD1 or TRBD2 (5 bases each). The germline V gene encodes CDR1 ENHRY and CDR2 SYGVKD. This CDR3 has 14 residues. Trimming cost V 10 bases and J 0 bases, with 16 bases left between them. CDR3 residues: CATLDGASSYEQYF. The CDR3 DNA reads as TGTGCCACCCTGGACGGGGCTAGCTCCTACGAGCAGTACTTC.

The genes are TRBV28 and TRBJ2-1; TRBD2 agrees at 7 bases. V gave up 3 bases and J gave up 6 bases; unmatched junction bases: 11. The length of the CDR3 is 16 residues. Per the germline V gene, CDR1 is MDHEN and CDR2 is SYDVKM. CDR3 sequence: CASSFGGTMARNEQFF. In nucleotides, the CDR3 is TGTGCCAGCAGTTTCGGTGGGACTATGGCTCGCAATGAGCAGTTCTTC.

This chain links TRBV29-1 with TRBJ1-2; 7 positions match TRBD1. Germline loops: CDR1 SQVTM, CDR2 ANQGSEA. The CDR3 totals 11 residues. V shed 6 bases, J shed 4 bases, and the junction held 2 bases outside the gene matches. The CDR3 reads CSVGQTYGYTF. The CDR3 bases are TGCAGCGTGGGACAGACCTATGGCTACACCTTC.

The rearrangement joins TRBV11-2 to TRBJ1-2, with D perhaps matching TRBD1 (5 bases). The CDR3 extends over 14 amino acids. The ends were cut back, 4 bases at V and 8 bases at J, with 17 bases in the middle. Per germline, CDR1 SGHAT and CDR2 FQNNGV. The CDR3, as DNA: TGTGCCAGCAGCTCTACGGGACCTGGGGGAGGCTACACCTTC. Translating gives CASSSTGPGGGYTF.

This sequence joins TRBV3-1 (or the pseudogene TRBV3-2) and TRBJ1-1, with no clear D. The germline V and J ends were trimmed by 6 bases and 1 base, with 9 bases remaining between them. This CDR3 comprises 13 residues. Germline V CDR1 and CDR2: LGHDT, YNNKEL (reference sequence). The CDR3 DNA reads TGTGCCAGCAGTTTACAGAGGAACACTGAAGCTTTCTTT. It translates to CASSLQRNTEAFF.